This T cell receptor beta chain was captured in a study of early T cells in non-severe SARS-CoV-2 infection. Individually, cDNA molecules had unique molecular identifiers attached to them. TCRdb reprocessed the 5' RACE reads via MiXCR and lists one record per CDR3 protein. This table has 69,000 or so distinct CDR3 sequences, 4% to 6% appearing once. Study-wide findings and caveats: The study's VDJdb matching favored anti-spike CD8 responses and missed private and CD4 specificities.

This clonotype was seen ten or more times. Its target is not known. The clonotype originates from an adult who was a healthcare worker with PCR-confirmed SARS-CoV-2 infection or an uninfected control (not recorded which). The donor label of this sample is uncertain. The specimen was whole blood, collected at baseline.

CDR3 DNA sequence: TGCAGTGCTGCTCCTAGCGGGGGAGGCTGGAATGAGCAGTTCTTC. Translation: CSAAPSGGGWNEQFF. The rearrangement links TRBV20-1 to TRBJ2-1; TRBD2 matches 10 bases. J gave up 7 bases and V 5 bases, and 11 bases lay outside the gene matches. CDR3 length: 15 residues. In germline, CDR1 is DFQATT, CDR2 SNEGSKA (reference sequence).